One sample yielded the 9 T cell receptor beta chains listed below, sequenced in a study of early T cells in non-severe SARS-CoV-2 infection. Each CDR3 protein gets one entry after TCRdb re-called the 5' RACE reads with MiXCR. The sample records more than 65,000 distinct CDR3 sequences, around an eighth being singletons. The specimen was whole blood. The origin of the receptors is an adult who was a healthcare worker with PCR-confirmed SARS-CoV-2 infection or an uninfected control (not recorded which).

The rearrangement links TRBV29-1 to TRBJ2-3, with D maybe TRBD1 (5 bases). CDR1 and CDR2 from the germline V gene are SQVTM and ANQGSEA. V shed 8 bases and J shed 2 bases, with 14 bases lying between them. The CDR3 is 13 amino acids. This chain's CDR3 is CSPRPQDTDTQYF. CDR3 nucleotide sequence: TGCAGCCCACGCCCACAGGACACAGATACGCAGTATTTT.

In this sample, this clonotype turned up many times. The chain joins TRBV6-1 to TRBJ1-2; possibly TRBD1 for D (5 bases). V lost 6 bases and J 2 bases, leaving 10 bases between the germline ends. CDR3 size: 13 residues. Germline V CDR1 and CDR2: MNHNS, SASEGT. DNA for the CDR3: TGTGCCAGCAGGAGTACAGGAAACTATGGCTACACCTTC. This gives the protein CASRSTGNYGYTF.

The rearrangement joins TRBV10-3 to TRBJ2-1; D gene ambiguous. The CDR3 runs to 12 residues. Germline loops: CDR1 ENHRY, CDR2 SYGVKD. V lost 5 bases, J lost 4 bases, and 6 bases lay in between. CDR3 sequence reads: CAISPEYNEQFF. CDR3 coding DNA: TGTGCCATCAGTCCCGAATACAATGAGCAGTTCTTC.

This clonotype was counted a few times. This chain links TRBV15 with TRBJ2-7, with 7 bases matching TRBD1. CDR3 length: 13 residues. With 5 bases clipped from V and 3 bases from J, the junction kept 4 bases outside the gene matches. Germline lookup yields CDR1 LNHNV and CDR2 YYDKDF (reference sequence). Here the CDR3 reads CATSQRQGYEQYF. For the CDR3, the DNA is TGTGCCACCAGCCAGAGACAGGGCTACGAGCAGTACTTC.

This clonotype was detected ten times or more. The chain uses TRBV12-3 or TRBV12-4 and TRBJ1-5; maybe TRBD1 (5 bases). The V gene lost 5 bases and the J gene lost 6 bases, with 11 bases spanning the gap. This CDR3 contains 13 residues. This CDR3 is CASSEGLGQPQHF. The CDR3 coding sequence is TGTGCCAGCAGTGAGGGGCTAGGTCAGCCCCAGCATTTT.

This clonotype occurred many times. This rearrangement joins TRBV3-1 to TRBJ2-1; D unclear. Per the germline V gene, CDR1 is LGHDT and CDR2 is YNNKEL (reference sequence). V lost 4 bases, J lost 5 bases, and 12 bases lay in between. This CDR3 region has 14 residues. The CDR3 here is CASSPYTTHNEQFF. As DNA, the CDR3 is TGTGCCAGCAGCCCCTATACTACCCACAATGAGCAGTTCTTC.

Ten or more counts support this clonotype. The genes are TRBV28 and TRBJ2-7; TRBD2 matches at 13 bases. The CDR3 length is 17 residues. Looked up from germline, CDR1 is MDHEN and CDR2 is SYDVKM. V shed 0 bases and J 5 bases; nucleotides not matched to a gene: 7. The DNA of the CDR3 is TGTGCCAGCAGTTTATGGCGGACTAGCGGGAGTAACAACGAGCAGTACTTC. It codes for CASSLWRTSGSNNEQYF. The full variable domain, in which reference TRBV28 and TRBJ2-7 provide the parts outside the CDR3, is DVKVTQSSRYLVKRTGEKVFLECVQDMDHENMFWYRQDPGLGLRLIYFSYDVKMKEKGDIPEGYSVSREKKERFSLILESASTNQTSMYLCASSLWRTSGSNNEQYFGPGTRLTVT.

This clonotype was picked up many times. The V and J genes are TRBV28 and TRBJ2-7, with 7 nucleotides matching TRBD1. Germline-derived CDR1 and CDR2 are MDHEN and SYDVKM. There are 15 residues in the CDR3. The trim removed 6 bases at V and 4 bases at J, leaving 12 bases unmatched. CDR3 residues: CASSPVPGDSYEQYF. For the CDR3, the DNA is TGTGCCAGCAGCCCCGTACCCGGGGACAGTTACGAGCAGTACTTC. Full variable domain (remainder filled in from reference TRBV28 and TRBJ2-7): DVKVTQSSRYLVKRTGEKVFLECVQDMDHENMFWYRQDPGLGLRLIYFSYDVKMKEKGDIPEGYSVSREKKERFSLILESASTNQTSMYLCASSPVPGDSYEQYFGPGTRLTVT.

This clonotype was recorded at least ten times. CDR3 region: CASSQDVGTGNTEAFF. Written as DNA, the CDR3 is TGTGCCAGCAGCCAAGATGTCGGCACAGGGAACACTGAAGCTTTCTTT. The chain joins TRBV4-2 to TRBJ1-1; D is perhaps TRBD1 (5 bases). Germline V CDR1 and CDR2: LGHNA, YNFKEQ. The CDR3 covers 16 residues. The V end was cut by 0 bases, the J end by 1 base, with 12 bases between.